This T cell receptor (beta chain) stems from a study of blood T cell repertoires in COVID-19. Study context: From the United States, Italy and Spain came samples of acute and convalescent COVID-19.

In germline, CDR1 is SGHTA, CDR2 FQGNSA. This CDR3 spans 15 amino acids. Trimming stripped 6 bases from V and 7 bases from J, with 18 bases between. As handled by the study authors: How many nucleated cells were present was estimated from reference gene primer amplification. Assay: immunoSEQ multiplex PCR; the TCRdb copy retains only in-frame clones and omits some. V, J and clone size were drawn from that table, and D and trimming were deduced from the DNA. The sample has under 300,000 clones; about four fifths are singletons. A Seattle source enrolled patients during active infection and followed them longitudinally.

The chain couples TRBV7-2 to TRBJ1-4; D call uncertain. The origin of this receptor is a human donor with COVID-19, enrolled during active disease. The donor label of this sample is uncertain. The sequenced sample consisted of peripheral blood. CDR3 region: CASSKRQGSGEKLFF. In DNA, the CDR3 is TGTGCCAGCAGTAAAAGACAAGGTTCTGGTGAAAAACTGTTTTTT.